Listed here are 8 T cell receptor beta chains from one sample, sequenced in a study of blood T cell repertoires in COVID-19. Produced via immunoSEQ multiplex PCR; TCRdb's table is partial and in-frame only. The sample has about 320,000 clones, more than 80% seen once. The sample consisted of peripheral blood. These receptors were collected from a man younger than 35 who had recovered from COVID-19.

The chain uses TRBV4-1 and TRBJ1-1; D possibly corresponds to TRBD1 (5 bases). This CDR3 has 13 residues. The germline V gene encodes CDR1 MGHRA and CDR2 YSYEKL. V was clipped by 3 bases and J by 2 bases, with 7 bases between them. CDR3 loop: CASSHGGNTEAFF. CDR3 DNA: TGCGCCAGCAGCCACGGGGGAAACACTGAAGCTTTCTTT.

The chain links TRBV3-1 (or the pseudogene TRBV3-2) to TRBJ2-2; TRBD2 matches at 10 bases. The CDR3 sequence is 15 residues long. Germline trimming cut 4 bases from V and 9 bases from J; bases unmatched to any gene: 8. Germline CDR1 LGHDT, CDR2 YNNKEL (reference sequence). The CDR3 nucleotides are TGTGCCAGCAGCCTTCGGACTAGCGGTCTCAGGGAGCTGTTTTTT. Translated: CASSLRTSGLRELFF.

As DNA, the CDR3 is TGCGCCAGCAGCCAACTTCCGGGCGGGGGTTCTACAGATACGCAGTATTTT. Protein sequence: CASSQLPGGGSTDTQYF. The gene calls are TRBV4-3 and TRBJ2-3; 7 bases match TRBD2. The germline V gene has CDR1 LGHNA and CDR2 YSLEER. The CDR3 length is 17 residues. Unmatched junction bases numbered 11, after V lost 2 bases and J lost 3 bases.

The rearrangement links TRBV4-2 to TRBJ2-7; 7 bases are shared with TRBD2. The germline gives CDR1 LGHNA, CDR2 YNFKEQ. The J segment lost 3 bases and the V segment lost 0 bases, leaving 5 bases of the junction unmatched. The CDR3 is 15 residues long. The CDR3 sequence is CASSQEGGSVYEQYF. In DNA, the CDR3 is TGTGCCAGCAGCCAAGAGGGCGGGAGTGTCTACGAGCAGTACTTC.

CDR3 DNA: TGTGCCATCAGGGCAAACACTGAAGCTTTCTTT. Translated: CAIRANTEAFF. The V call is TRBV6-5, the J call TRBJ1-1; TRBD1 is a possible D gene (5 bases). The CDR3 sequence is 11 residues long. Germline CDR1 and CDR2: MNHEY and SVGAGI. V lost 10 bases and J 2 bases, leaving 8 bases between the germline ends.

J is TRBJ2-7 and V is TRBV25-1, with a weak D call TRBD1 (5 bases). The CDR3 spans 14 residues. Germline assignment: CDR1 MGHDK and CDR2 SYGVNS. V was pared by 3 bases and J by 4 bases, with 13 bases between. This CDR3 is CASSDGQGPYEQYF. CDR3 sequence (DNA): TGTGCCAGCAGTGATGGGCAGGGTCCATACGAGCAGTACTTC.

The V and J genes are TRBV12-5 and TRBJ2-7; 8 bases fit TRBD1. Germline lookup yields CDR1 LGHNT and CDR2 FRNRAP. V was pared by 1 base and J by 2 bases, with 1 base of the junction left unmatched. The CDR3 is 14 residues long. As DNA, the CDR3 is TGTGCTAGTGGTTTGGGGACAGGGACCTACGAGCAGTACTTC. Translated: CASGLGTGTYEQYF.

CDR3 in amino acids: CASSVLVGYEQYF. The CDR3 nucleotides are TGTGCCAGTAGTGTACTGGTTGGCTACGAGCAGTACTTC. V and J are TRBV19 and TRBJ2-7; no clear D. This CDR3 has 13 residues. The germline V and J ends were trimmed by 5 bases and 3 bases, with 11 bases remaining between them. The V gene's germline CDR1 is LNHDA and CDR2 SQIVND (reference sequence).